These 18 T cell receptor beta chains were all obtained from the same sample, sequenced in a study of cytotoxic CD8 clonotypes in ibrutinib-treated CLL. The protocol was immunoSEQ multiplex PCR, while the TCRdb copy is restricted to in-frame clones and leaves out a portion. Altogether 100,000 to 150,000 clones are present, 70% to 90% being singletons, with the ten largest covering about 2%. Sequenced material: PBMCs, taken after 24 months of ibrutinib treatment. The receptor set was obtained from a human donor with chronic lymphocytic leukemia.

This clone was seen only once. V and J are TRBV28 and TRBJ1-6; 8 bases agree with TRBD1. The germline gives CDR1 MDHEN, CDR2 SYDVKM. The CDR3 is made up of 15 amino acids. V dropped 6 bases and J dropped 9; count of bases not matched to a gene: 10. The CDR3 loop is CASSSDRALGSPLHF. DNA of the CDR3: TGTGCCAGCAGCTCGGACAGGGCGTTGGGTTCACCCCTCCACTTT.

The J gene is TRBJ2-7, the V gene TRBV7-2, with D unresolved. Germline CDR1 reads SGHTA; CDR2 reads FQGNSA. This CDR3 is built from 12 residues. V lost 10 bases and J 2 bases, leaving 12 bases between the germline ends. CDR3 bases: TGTGCCACCGGGCCTAATGCCTACGAGCAGTACTTC. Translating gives CATGPNAYEQYF. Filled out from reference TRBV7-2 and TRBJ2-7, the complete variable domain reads GAGVSQSPSNKVTEKGKDVELRCDPISGHTALYWYRQSLGQGLEFLIYFQGNSAPDKSGLPSDRFSAERTGGSVSTLTIQRTQQEDSAVYLCATGPNAYEQYFGPGTRLTVT.

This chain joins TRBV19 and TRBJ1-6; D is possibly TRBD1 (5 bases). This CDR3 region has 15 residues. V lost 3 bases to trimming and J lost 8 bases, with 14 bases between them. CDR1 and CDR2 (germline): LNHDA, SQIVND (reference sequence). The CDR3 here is CASSMAGGAHSPLHF. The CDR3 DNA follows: TGTGCCAGTAGTATGGCCGGGGGAGCACATTCACCCCTCCACTTT.

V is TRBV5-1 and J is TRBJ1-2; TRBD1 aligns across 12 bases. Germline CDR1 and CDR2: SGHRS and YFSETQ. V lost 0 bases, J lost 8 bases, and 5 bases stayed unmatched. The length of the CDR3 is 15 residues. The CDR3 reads CASSLAGTGGEGYTF. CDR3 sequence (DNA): TGCGCCAGCAGCTTGGCCGGGACAGGGGGCGAAGGCTACACCTTC.

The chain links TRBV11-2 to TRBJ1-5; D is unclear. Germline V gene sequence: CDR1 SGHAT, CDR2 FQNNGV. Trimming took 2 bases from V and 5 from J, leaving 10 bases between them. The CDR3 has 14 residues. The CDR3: CASSLSGVDQPQHF. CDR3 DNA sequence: TGTGCCAGCAGCTTAAGCGGGGTCGATCAGCCCCAGCATTTT.

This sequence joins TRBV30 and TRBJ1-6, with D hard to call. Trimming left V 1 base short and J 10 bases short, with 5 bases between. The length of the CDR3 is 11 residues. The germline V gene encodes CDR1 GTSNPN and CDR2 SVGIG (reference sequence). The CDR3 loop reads CAWSDSSPLHF. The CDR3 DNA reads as TGTGCCTGGAGTGACTCGTCACCCCTCCACTTT.

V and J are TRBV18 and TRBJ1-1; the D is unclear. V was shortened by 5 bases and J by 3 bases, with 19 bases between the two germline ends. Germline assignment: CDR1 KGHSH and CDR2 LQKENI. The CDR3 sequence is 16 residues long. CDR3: CASSMVGRRPYTEAFF. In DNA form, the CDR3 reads TGTGCCAGCTCAATGGTTGGCAGGCGGCCTTACACTGAAGCTTTCTTT.

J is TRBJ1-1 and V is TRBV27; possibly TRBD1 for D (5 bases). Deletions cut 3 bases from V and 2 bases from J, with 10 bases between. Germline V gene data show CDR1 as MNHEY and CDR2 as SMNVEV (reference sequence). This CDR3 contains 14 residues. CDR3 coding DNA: TGTGCCAGCAGTTTCCACCGGGACAACACTGAAGCTTTCTTT. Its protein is CASSFHRDNTEAFF.

CDR3: CASSRGQVHTEAFF. CDR3 coding DNA: TGTGCCAGCAGCCGAGGGCAGGTCCACACTGAAGCTTTCTTT. The chain uses TRBV9 and TRBJ1-1; D is unresolved. CDR1 and CDR2 (germline): SGDLS, YYNGEE. V gave up 4 bases and J gave up 3 bases, with 13 bases separating them. CDR3 size: 14 residues.

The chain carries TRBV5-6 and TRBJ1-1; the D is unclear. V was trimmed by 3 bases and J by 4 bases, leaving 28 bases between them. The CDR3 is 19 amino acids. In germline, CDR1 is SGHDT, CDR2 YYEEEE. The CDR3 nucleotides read TGTGCCAGCAGCTCGCCTAAGCTTTGGCTAGAAGGTTGGGCCACTGAAGCTTTCTTT. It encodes CASSSPKLWLEGWATEAFF.

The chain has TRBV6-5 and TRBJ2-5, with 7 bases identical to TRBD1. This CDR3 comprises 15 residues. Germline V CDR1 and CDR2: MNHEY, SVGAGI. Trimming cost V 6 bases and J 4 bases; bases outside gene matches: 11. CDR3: CASSLRTGFTETQYF. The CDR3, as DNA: TGTGCCAGCAGCCTCCGGACAGGTTTTACAGAGACCCAGTACTTC.

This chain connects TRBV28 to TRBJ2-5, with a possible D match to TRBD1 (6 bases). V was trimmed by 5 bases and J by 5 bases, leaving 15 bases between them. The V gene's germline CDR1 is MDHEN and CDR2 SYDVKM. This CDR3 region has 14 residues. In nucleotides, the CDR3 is TGTGCCAGCAGTCCACAGGACCAGGGGGAGACCCAGTACTTC. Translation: CASSPQDQGETQYF. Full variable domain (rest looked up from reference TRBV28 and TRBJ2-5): DVKVTQSSRYLVKRTGEKVFLECVQDMDHENMFWYRQDPGLGLRLIYFSYDVKMKEKGDIPEGYSVSREKKERFSLILESASTNQTSMYLCASSPQDQGETQYFGPGTRLLVL.

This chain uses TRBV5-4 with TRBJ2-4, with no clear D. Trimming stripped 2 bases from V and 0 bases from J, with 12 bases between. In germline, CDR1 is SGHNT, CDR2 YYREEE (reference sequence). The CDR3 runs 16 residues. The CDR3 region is CASSLGENLAKNIQYF. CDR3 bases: TGTGCCAGCAGCTTAGGCGAAAACCTAGCCAAAAACATTCAGTACTTC.

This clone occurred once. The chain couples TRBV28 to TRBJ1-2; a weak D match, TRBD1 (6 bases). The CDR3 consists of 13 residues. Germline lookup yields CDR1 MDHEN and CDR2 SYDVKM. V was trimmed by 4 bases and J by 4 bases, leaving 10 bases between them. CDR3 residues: CASSSRQAYGYTF. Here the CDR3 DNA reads TGTGCCAGCAGTTCCCGACAGGCCTATGGCTACACCTTC.

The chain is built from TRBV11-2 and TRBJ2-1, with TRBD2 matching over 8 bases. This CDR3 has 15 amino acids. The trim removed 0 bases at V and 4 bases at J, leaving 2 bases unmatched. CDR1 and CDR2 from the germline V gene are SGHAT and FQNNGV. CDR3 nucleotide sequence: TGTGCCAGCAGCTTAGAGGCTAGCGGGTACAATGAGCAGTTCTTC. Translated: CASSLEASGYNEQFF. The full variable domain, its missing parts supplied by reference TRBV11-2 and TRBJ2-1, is EAGVAQSPRYKIIEKRQSVAFWCNPISGHATLYWYQQILGQGPKLLIQFQNNGVVDDSQLPKDRFSAERLKGVDSTLKIQPAKLEDSAVYLCASSLEASGYNEQFFGPGTRLTVL.

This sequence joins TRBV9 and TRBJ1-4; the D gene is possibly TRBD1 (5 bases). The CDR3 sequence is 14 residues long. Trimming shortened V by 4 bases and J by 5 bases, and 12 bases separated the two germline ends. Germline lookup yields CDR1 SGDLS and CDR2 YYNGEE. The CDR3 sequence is CASSLRWGNEKLFF. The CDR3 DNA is TGTGCCAGCAGCCTCCGGTGGGGCAATGAAAAACTGTTTTTT.

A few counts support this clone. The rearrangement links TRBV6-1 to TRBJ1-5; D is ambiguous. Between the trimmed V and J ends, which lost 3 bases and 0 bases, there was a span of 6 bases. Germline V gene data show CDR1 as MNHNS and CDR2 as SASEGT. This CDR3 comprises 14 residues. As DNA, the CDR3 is TGTGCCAGCAGTGACGGGTATAGCAATCAGCCCCAGCATTTT. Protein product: CASSDGYSNQPQHF.

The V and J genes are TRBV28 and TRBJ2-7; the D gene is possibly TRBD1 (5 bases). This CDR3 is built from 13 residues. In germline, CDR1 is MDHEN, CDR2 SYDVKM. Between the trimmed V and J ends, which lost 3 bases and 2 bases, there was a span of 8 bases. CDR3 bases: TGTGCCAGCAGTTTGACAGAGGCCTACGAGCAGTACTTC. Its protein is CASSLTEAYEQYF.